This is a list of T cell receptor beta chains from one sample in a study of blood T cell repertoires in COVID-19. The table came from immunoSEQ multiplex PCR; TCRdb's copy has only in-frame clones and leaves some out. Of nearly 350,000 clones in the sample, roughly 84% were seen once. The material sequenced was PBMCs or T cells enriched from blood (not recorded which). Every receptor here comes from a woman aged 25 to 45 who had recovered from COVID-19. The CDR3 runs from the conserved cysteine through the conserved F or W. The D gene is left open where the match is weak. Expanded clones are given a class, and other clones once, few, many or no size at all.

cdr3_nt | cdr3_aa | v_call | cdr3_length | clone_size | d_call | j_call
TGTGCCAGCAGCCCTAGCGGTCGTTGGGGGAACACTGAAGCTTTCTTT | CASSPSGRWGNTEAFF | TRBV7-2 | 16 | . | . | TRBJ1-1
TGTGCCAGCAGGGGACTAGCCAGGGGCGAGCAGTACTTC | CASRGLARGEQYF | TRBV2 | 13 | . | TRBD2 | TRBJ2-7
TGTGCCAGCAGCTTGGCCTCTGCGGTCTTCTACGAGCAGTACTTC | CASSLASAVFYEQYF | TRBV5-6 | 15 | . | . | TRBJ2-7
TGTGCCAGCAGTTACGGGGATTCACCCCTCCACTTT | CASSYGDSPLHF | TRBV12-3/TRBV12-4 | 12 | . | . | TRBJ1-6
TGCGCCAGCCGAGAAGACAGCTACACTGAAGCTTTCTTT | CASREDSYTEAFF | TRBV10-1 | 13 | . | . | TRBJ1-1
TGTGCCAGCAGCTTAGACTTCAACACCGGGGAGCTGTTTTTT | CASSLDFNTGELFF | TRBV7-6 | 14 | . | . | TRBJ2-2
TGTGCCAGCAGCCAAGAGGGGCGGCATGAGCAGTTCTTC | CASSQEGRHEQFF | TRBV14 | 13 | . | . | TRBJ2-1
TGCGCCAGCAGCGGGACTAGCGGGGGGCGCACAGATACGCAGTATTTT | CASSGTSGGRTDTQYF | TRBV5-1 | 16 | . | TRBD2 | TRBJ2-3
TGTGCCAGCTCAGATGGGACAGGGGTCGCAGATACGCAGTATTTT | CASSDGTGVADTQYF | TRBV18 | 15 | once | TRBD1 | TRBJ2-3
TGTGCCTGGAGTGAGTTAGAGGCCCCGCTGCATTTT | CAWSELEAPLHF | TRBV30 | 12 | . | . | TRBJ1-5
TGTGCCAGCAGCCAAGCGGGGACTAGGAAGTCCAATGAGCAGTTCTTC | CASSQAGTRKSNEQFF | TRBV3-1/TRBV3-2 | 16 | . | TRBD2 | TRBJ2-1
TGTGCCAGCAGCATAACAGTCAACTATGGCTACACCTTC | CASSITVNYGYTF | TRBV12-3/TRBV12-4 | 13 | . | . | TRBJ1-2
TGCAGCGTTAGCGGACAGGGTGGCTGGAATGAGCAGTTCTTC | CSVSGQGGWNEQFF | TRBV29-1 | 14 | . | TRBD1 | TRBJ2-1
TGTGCCAGCAGCTTAGCTTCGGGTCCCGATATATCAAAGCCCCAGCATTTT | CASSLASGPDISKPQHF | TRBV7-8 | 17 | once | . | TRBJ1-5
TGTGCCAGCAGCTTGGATCTGGAGCTTAATGAAAAACTGTTTTTT | CASSLDLELNEKLFF | TRBV5-4 | 15 | . | . | TRBJ1-4
TGTGCCAGCAGCCAAGATCTGGCGGGGGGAACGAAGCAGTTCTTC | CASSQDLAGGTKQFF | TRBV3-1/TRBV3-2 | 15 | . | TRBD2 | TRBJ2-1
TGTGCCAGCAGCGTAGGGGCCACAGGGGGGCCAAATGAAAAACTGTTTTTT | CASSVGATGGPNEKLFF | TRBV9 | 17 | . | TRBD1 | TRBJ1-4
TGTGCCAGTAGTACCCTTTACAGGTACAACACTGAAGCTTTCTTT | CASSTLYRYNTEAFF | TRBV19 | 15 | few | . | TRBJ1-1
TGTGCCAGTAGATTAGAGGGATTGGATACGCAGTATTTT | CASRLEGLDTQYF | TRBV19 | 13 | . | . | TRBJ2-3
TGTGCCATCAGTGAGATGGACAGCTCCTACGAGCAGTACTTC | CAISEMDSSYEQYF | TRBV10-3 | 14 | . | . | TRBJ2-7
TGTGCCAGCTCAGACGGCCCGACTACCTACGAGCAGTACTTC | CASSDGPTTYEQYF | TRBV11-2 | 14 | . | . | TRBJ2-7
TGTGCCAGCAGTGGCAGCTCCTACGAGCAGTACTTC | CASSGSSYEQYF | TRBV2 | 12 | . | . | TRBJ2-7
TGTGCCTGGAGTAGGGCCGGGAGCACTGAAGCTTTCTTT | CAWSRAGSTEAFF | TRBV30 | 13 | . | . | TRBJ1-1
TGCGCCAGCAGCTCCCTCTGGGGTAGCGGGGGGCTTCGCACCTACGAGCAGTACTTC | CASSSLWGSGGLRTYEQYF | TRBV5-1 | 19 | . | TRBD2 | TRBJ2-7
TGTGCCAGCAGTTTTCTAACTGGGACAGGCTCCTACGAGCAGTACTTC | CASSFLTGTGSYEQYF | TRBV27 | 16 | . | TRBD1 | TRBJ2-7